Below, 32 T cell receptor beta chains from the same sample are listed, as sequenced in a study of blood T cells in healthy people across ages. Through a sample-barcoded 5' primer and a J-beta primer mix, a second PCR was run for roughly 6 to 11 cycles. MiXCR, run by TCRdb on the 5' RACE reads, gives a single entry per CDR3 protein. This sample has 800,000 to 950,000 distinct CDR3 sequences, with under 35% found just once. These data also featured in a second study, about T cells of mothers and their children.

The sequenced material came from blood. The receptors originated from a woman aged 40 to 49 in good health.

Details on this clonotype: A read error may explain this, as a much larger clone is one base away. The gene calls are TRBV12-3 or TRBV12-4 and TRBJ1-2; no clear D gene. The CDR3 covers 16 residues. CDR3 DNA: TGTGCCAGCAGTGCCCCCGGATATCAAGCTAACCATGGCTACACCTTC. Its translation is CASSAPGYQANHGYTF.

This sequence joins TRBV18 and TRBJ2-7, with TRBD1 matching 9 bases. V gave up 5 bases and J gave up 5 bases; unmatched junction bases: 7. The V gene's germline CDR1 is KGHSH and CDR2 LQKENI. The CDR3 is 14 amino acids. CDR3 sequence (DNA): TGTGCCAGCTCAATAAGTACAGGGGGCAACGAGCAGTACTTC. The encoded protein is CASSISTGGNEQYF.

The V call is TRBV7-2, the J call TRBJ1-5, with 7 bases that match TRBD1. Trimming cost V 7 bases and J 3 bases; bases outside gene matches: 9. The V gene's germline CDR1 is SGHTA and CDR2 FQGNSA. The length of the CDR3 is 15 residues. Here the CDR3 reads CASTLSGQDNQPQHF. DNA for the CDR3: TGTGCCAGCACCCTCTCCGGACAGGACAATCAGCCCCAGCATTTT.

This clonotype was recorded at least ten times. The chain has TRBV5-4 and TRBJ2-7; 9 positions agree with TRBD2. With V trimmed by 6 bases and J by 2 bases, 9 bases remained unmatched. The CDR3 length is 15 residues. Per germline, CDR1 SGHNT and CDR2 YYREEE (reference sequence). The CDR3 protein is CASTPGAGGTYEQYF. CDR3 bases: TGTGCCAGCACCCCCGGGGCGGGGGGGACCTACGAGCAGTACTTC.

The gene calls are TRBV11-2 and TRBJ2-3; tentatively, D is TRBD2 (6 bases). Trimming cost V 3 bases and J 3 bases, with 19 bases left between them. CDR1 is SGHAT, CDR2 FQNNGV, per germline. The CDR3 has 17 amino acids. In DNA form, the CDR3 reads TGTGCCAGCAGCTTTGGTTGGGGGGAGACCTGGACAGATACGCAGTATTTT. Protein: CASSFGWGETWTDTQYF.

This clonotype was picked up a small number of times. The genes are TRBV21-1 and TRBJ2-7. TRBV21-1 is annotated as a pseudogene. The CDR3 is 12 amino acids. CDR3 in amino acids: CASNTGPYEQYF. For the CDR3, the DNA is TGTGCCAGCAATACAGGGCCCTACGAGCAGTACTTC.

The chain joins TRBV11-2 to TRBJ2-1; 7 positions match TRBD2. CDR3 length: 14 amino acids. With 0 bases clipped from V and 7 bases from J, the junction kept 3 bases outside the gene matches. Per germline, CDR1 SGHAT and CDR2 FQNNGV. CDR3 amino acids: CASSLEVLANEQFF. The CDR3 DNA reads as TGTGCCAGCAGCTTAGAAGTACTAGCGAATGAGCAGTTCTTC.

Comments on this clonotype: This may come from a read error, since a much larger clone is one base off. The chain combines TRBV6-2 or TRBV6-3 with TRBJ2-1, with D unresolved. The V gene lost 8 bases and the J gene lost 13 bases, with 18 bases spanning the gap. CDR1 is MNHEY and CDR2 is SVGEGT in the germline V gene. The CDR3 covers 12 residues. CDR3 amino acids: CASEGQEETQFF. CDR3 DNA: TGTGCCAGCGAAGGGCAGGAAGAGACCCAGTTCTTC.

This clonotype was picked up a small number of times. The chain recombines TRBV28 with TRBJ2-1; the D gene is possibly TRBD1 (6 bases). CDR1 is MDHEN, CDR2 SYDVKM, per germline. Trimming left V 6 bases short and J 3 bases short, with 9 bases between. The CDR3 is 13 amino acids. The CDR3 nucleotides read TGTGCCAGCAGGAAACAGGGCTACAATGAGCAGTTCTTC. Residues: CASRKQGYNEQFF.

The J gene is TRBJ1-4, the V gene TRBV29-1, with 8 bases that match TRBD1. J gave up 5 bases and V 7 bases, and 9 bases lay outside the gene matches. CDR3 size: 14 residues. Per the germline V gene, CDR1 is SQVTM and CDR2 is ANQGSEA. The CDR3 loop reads CSAIRTGPNEKLFF. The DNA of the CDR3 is TGCAGCGCAATAAGGACAGGGCCGAATGAAAAACTGTTTTTT.

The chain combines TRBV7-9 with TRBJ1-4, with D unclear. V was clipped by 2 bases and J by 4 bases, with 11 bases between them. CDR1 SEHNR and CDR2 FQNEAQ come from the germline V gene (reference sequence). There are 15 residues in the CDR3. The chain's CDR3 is CASSLTGPDNEKLFF. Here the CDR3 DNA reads TGTGCCAGCAGCTTAACTGGACCGGATAATGAAAAACTGTTTTTT.

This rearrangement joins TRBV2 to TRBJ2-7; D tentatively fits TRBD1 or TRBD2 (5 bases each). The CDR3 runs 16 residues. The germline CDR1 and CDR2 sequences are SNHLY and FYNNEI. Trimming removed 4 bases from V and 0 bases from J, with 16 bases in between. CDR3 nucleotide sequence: TGTGCCAGCAGTGGCGAGGGACGGCTTTTCTCCTACGAGCAGTACTTC. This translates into CASSGEGRLFSYEQYF.

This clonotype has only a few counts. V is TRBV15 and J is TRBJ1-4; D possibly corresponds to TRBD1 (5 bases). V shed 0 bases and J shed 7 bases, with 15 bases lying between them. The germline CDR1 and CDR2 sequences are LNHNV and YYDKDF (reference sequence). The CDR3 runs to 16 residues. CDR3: CATSRDLAGKSEKLFF. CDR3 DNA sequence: TGTGCCACCAGCAGAGATCTAGCAGGGAAGAGTGAAAAACTGTTTTTT.

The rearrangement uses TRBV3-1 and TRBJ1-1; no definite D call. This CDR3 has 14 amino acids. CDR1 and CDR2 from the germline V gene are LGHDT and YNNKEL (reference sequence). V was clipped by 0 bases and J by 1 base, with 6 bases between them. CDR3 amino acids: CASSQDGRNTEAFF. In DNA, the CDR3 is TGTGCCAGCAGCCAAGATGGAAGGAACACTGAAGCTTTCTTT.

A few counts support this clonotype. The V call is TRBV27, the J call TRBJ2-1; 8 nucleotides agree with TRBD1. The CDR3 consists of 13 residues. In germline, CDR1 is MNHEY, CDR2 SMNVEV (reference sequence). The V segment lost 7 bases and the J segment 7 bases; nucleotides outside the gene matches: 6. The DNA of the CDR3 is TGTGCCAGCACCTTAACAGGGGGGAATGAGCAGTTCTTC. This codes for CASTLTGGNEQFF.

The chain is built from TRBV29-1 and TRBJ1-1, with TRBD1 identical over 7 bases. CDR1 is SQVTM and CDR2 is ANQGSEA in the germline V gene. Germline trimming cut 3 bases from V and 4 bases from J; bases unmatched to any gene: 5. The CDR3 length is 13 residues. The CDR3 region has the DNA TGCAGCGTTGACGTGGGACAGTCCACTGAAGCTTTCTTT. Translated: CSVDVGQSTEAFF.

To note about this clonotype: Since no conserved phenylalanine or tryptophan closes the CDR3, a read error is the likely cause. The CDR3 spells CASSPPAAASTDTQYL. In nucleotides, the CDR3 is TGTGCCAGCTCACCACCGGCGGCGGCTAGCACAGATACGCAGTATTTG. V is TRBV18 and J is TRBJ2-3; the D is unclear. This CDR3 spans 16 amino acids. The germline gives CDR1 KGHSH, CDR2 LQKENI. V lost 0 bases and J lost 0, with 10 bases in between.

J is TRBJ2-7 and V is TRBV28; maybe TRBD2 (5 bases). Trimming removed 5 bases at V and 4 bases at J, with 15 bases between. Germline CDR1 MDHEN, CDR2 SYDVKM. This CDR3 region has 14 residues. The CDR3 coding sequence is TGTGCCAGCAGTAGCGGCCGAGGACCTTACGAGCAGTACTTC. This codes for CASSSGRGPYEQYF.

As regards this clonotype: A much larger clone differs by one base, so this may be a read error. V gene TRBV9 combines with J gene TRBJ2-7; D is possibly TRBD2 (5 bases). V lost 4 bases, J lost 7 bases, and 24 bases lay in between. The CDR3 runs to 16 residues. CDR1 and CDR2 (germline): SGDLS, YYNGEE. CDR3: CASSFLPGNLNNEQYF. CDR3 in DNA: TGTGCCAGCAGCTTCCTTCCCGGGAACCTAAACAATGAGCAGTACTTC.

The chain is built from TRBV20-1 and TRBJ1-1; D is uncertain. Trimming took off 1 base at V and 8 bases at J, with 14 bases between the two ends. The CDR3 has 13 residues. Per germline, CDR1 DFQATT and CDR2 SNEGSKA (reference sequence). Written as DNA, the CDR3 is TGCAGTGCTAGAGCTGTTGGTGAGTCCGAAGCTTTCTTT. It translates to CSARAVGESEAFF.

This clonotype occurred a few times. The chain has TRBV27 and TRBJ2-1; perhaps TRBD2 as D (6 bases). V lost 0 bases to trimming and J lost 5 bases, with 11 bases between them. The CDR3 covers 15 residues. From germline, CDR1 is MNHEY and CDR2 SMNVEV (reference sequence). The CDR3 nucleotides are TGTGCCAGCAGTTTATCGTGGCTAGCGAACAATGAGCAGTTCTTC. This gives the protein CASSLSWLANNEQFF.

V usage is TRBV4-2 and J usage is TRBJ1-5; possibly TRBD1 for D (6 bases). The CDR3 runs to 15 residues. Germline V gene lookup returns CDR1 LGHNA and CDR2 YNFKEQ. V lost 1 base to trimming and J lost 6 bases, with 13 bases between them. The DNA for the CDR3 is TGTGCCAGCAGCCAAGTACAGGGTGGGACTCAGCCCCAGCATTTT. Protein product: CASSQVQGGTQPQHF.

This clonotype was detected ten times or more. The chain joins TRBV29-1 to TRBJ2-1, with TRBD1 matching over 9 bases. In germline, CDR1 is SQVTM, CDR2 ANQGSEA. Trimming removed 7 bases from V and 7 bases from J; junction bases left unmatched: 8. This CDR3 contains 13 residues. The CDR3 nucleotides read TGCAGCGCACGGGACAGGGCGGGTAATGAGCAGTTCTTC. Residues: CSARDRAGNEQFF.

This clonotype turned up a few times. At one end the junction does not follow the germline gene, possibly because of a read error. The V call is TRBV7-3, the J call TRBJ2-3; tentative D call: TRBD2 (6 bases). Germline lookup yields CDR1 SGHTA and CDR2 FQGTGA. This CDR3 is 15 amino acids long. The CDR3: CASSLNRGSTDTRYF. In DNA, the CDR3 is TGTGCCAGCAGCTTAAATCGGGGGAGCACAGATACGCGGTATTTT.

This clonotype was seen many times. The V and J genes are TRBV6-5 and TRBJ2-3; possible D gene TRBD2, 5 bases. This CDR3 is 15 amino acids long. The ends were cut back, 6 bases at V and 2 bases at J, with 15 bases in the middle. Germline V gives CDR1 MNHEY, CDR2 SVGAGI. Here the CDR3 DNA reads TGTGCCAGCAGCCCTAGCCTAGGCAACACAGATACGCAGTATTTT. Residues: CASSPSLGNTDTQYF.

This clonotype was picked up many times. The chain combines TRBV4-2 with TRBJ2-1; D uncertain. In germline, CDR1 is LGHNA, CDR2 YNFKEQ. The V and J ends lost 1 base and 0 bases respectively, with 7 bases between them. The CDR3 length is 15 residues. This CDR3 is CASSQAASSYNEQFF. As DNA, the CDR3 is TGTGCCAGCAGCCAAGCAGCAAGCTCCTACAATGAGCAGTTCTTC.

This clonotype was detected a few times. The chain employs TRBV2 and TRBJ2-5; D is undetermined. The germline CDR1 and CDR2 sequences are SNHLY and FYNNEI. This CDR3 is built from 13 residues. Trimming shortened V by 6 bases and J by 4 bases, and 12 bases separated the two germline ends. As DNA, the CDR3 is TGTGCCAGCAGGTGGCAGGCGCCAGAGACCCAGTACTTC. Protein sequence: CASRWQAPETQYF. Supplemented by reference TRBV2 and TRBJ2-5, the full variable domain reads EPEVTQTPSHQVTQMGQEVILRCVPISNHLYFYWYRQILGQKVEFLVSFYNNEISEKSEIFDDQFSVERPDGSNFTLKIRSTKLEDSAMYFCASRWQAPETQYFGPGTRLLVL.

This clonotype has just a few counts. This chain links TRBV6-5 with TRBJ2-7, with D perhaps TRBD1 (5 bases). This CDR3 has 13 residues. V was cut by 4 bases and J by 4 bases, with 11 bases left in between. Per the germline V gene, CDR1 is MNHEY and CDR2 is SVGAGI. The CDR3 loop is CASSFNKGYEQYF. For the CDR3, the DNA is TGTGCCAGCAGTTTTAACAAGGGGTACGAGCAGTACTTC.

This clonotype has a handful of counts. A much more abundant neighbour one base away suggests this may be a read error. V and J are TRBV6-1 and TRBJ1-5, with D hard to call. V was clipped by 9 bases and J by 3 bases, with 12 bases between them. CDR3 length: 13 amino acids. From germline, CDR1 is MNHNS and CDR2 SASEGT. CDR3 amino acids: CARTIQINQPQHF. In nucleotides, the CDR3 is TGTGCCAGGACCATACAGATCAATCAGCCCCAGCATTTT.

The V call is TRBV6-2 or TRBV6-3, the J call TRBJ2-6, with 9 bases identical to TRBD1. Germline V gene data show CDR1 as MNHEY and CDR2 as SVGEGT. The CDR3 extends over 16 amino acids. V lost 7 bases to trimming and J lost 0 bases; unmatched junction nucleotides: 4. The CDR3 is CASTATGGSGANVLTF. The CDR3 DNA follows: TGTGCCAGCACCGCGACAGGGGGCTCTGGGGCCAACGTCCTGACTTTC.

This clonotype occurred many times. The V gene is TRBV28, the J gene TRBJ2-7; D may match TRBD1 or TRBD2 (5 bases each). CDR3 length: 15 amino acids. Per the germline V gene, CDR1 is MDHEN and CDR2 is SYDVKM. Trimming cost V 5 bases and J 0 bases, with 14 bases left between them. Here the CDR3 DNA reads TGTGCCAGCAGTGCGCCGGGGACCCACTCCTACGAGCAGTACTTC. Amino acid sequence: CASSAPGTHSYEQYF.

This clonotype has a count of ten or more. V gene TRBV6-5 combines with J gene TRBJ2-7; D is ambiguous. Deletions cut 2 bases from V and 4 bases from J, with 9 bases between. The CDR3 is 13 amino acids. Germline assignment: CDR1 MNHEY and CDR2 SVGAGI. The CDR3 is CASSYEAGYEQYF. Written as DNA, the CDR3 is TGTGCCAGCAGTTACGAGGCCGGGTACGAGCAGTACTTC.